At least ten counts were recorded for the clone carrying this T cell receptor (beta chain). Its antigen is currently unknown. The CDR3 length is 16 residues. Germline CDR1 is SEHNR and CDR2 is FQNEAQ (reference sequence). V lost 4 bases to trimming and J lost 1 base; unmatched junction nucleotides: 8. In TCRdb, the 5' RACE reads were re-called with MiXCR into one record per CDR3 protein. Of under 250,000 distinct CDR3 sequences listed, 7.3% are singletons. This sample is drawn from a study of CD8 T cells in ankylosing spondylitis. Overall study findings and caveats: Previously reported in reactive arthritis synovial fluid and blood were some of the motif variants. Seven to nine highly homologous variants formed a TCR beta motif that appeared characteristic of ankylosing spondylitis blood. CD8+ disease-linked clones were present at relatively low frequencies in blood.

This TCR was recovered from a male donor with ankylosing spondylitis. The source material was blood, either unsorted or a sorted T cell fraction (not recorded which). The chain joins TRBV7-9 to TRBJ2-5; 8 bases are shared with TRBD1. CDR3 DNA sequence: TGTGCCAGCAGCTGGCCCAGACAGGGGATCCAAGAGACCCAGTACTTC. Translation: CASSWPRQGIQETQYF.